What follows are 2 T cell receptor beta chains derived from one specimen sequenced in a study of T cell changes during pregnancy in multiple sclerosis. Measured with immunoSEQ multiplex PCR; TCRdb has only the in-frame clones, and not every one. This table has around 79,000 clones, 85% to 95% appearing once. The sample consisted of CD4+ T cells from peripheral blood mononuclear cells, taken in the second trimester of pregnancy. The receptors here all came from a female donor with multiple sclerosis, enrolled in a pregnancy study.

The chain carries TRBV2 and TRBJ2-7, with D hard to call. The CDR3 consists of 12 residues. Per the germline V gene, CDR1 is SNHLY and CDR2 is FYNNEI. With 6 bases removed from V and 0 bases from J, the gap between germline ends came to 6 bases. The CDR3 loop reads CASSADSYEQYF. The CDR3 DNA reads as TGTGCCAGCAGCGCGGACTCCTACGAGCAGTACTTC.

In the case of this clone: Additional DNA sequences in this sample encode the identical CDR3. This chain joins TRBV27 and TRBJ2-3; 7 bases match TRBD2. This CDR3 has 16 residues. Germline V lookup: CDR1 MNHEY, CDR2 SMNVEV (reference sequence). The V and J ends lost 5 bases and 5 bases, in that order; junction bases with no gene match: 13. The CDR3 DNA reads as TGTGCCAGCAGTACCCTAAGGGGAGGGCTGAGAGATACGCAGTATTTT. The encoded protein is CASSTLRGGLRDTQYF.